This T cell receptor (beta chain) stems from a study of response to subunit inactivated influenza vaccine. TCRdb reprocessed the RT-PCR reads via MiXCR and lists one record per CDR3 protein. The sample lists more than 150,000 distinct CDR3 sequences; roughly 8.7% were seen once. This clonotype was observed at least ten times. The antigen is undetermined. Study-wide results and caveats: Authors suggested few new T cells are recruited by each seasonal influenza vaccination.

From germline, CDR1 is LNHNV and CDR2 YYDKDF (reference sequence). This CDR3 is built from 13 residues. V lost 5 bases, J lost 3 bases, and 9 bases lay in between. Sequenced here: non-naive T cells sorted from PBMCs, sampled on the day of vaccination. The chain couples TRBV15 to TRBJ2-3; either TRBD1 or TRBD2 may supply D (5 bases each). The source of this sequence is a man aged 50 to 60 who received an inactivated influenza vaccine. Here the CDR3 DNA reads TGTGCCACCAGCGGGGGTGGGACAGATACGCAGTATTTT. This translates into CATSGGGTDTQYF.